Following are 25 T cell receptor beta chains from one sample sequenced in a study of tumor-infiltrating lymphocytes in primary liver carcinoma. Blood RNA was derived from unsorted whole blood, and germline DNA was extracted too. With a constant-region primer, TCR beta cDNA was made from approximately 450 ng of total RNA. Construction of TCR beta libraries relied on three successive nested multiplex PCR rounds employing slightly modified ARM-PCR. The opening two PCR rounds, about 10 cycles each, paired TRBV1-TRBV30 forward primers with a C-beta reverse primer. MiXCR, applied by TCRdb to the multiplex PCR reads, yields one record per CDR3 protein. The table records approximately 330,000 distinct CDR3 sequences, 65% of them present only once. Sample: peripheral blood. Every receptor here comes from a man aged 40-55 years with primary liver carcinoma and hepatitis B virus infection.

This clonotype was picked up many times. The rearrangement links TRBV14 to TRBJ2-7, with 9 bases identical to TRBD1. Germline CDR1 reads SGHDN; CDR2 reads FVKESK. The CDR3 runs 13 residues. V lost 4 bases, J lost 2 bases, and 0 bases stayed unmatched. This CDR3 is CASSRDRAYEQYF. For the CDR3, the DNA is TGTGCCAGCAGCCGGGACAGGGCCTACGAGCAGTACTTC.

This clonotype was counted many times. This chain connects TRBV12-3 or TRBV12-4 to TRBJ1-2; no reliable D call. The V gene lost 7 bases and the J gene lost 0 bases, with 12 bases spanning the gap. The CDR3 spans 14 residues. The CDR3 loop reads CASTQTGANYGYTF. The CDR3 bases are TGTGCCAGCACCCAGACCGGAGCTAACTATGGCTACACCTTC.

Of note for this clonotype: It may be a read error: a sequence one base away is much more abundant. The chain combines TRBV12-3 or TRBV12-4 with TRBJ2-7, with 8 nucleotides matching TRBD2. This CDR3 has 16 amino acids. The CDR3 spells CTSSLGSGGASYEQYF. In DNA, the CDR3 is TGTACCAGCAGTTTAGGGTCGGGAGGGGCCTCCTACGAGCAGTACTTC.

Comment on this clonotype: A much larger clone differs from this one at a single base, so this may be a read error. The chain employs TRBV12-3 or TRBV12-4 and TRBJ2-7; no definite D call. V dropped 5 bases and J dropped 5 bases, with 7 bases sitting between them. The CDR3 spans 11 residues. The CDR3 region is CASSVFDEQYF. The CDR3 DNA reads TGTGCCAGCAGTGTATTTGACGAGCAGTACTTC.

This clonotype turned up a few times. The chain has TRBV5-1 and TRBJ1-3; TRBD1 aligns across 7 bases. J gave up 3 bases and V 0 bases, and 9 bases lay outside the gene matches. The V gene's germline CDR1 is SGHRS and CDR2 YFSETQ. The CDR3 covers 17 residues. The CDR3 nucleotides are TGCGCCAGCAGCTTGGCCGCCGGGACAGCCCTTGGAAACACCATATATTTT. Translated, it gives CASSLAAGTALGNTIYF.

The V gene is TRBV24-1, the J gene TRBJ2-7; 8 bases are a match to TRBD1. CDR1 and CDR2 from the germline V gene are KGHDR and SFDVKD. This CDR3 comprises 15 residues. Trimming cost V 0 bases and J 10 bases; bases outside gene matches: 10. The CDR3 DNA reads TGTGCCACCAGTGATTTGCCCGGGACAGGCGGCGACCAGTACTTC. It yields the protein CATSDLPGTGGDQYF.

This clonotype was detected ten times or more. The CDR3 sequence: CASSDRHREKNEKLFF. As DNA, the CDR3 is TGTGCCAGCAGCGACAGACACAGGGAGAAGAATGAAAAACTGTTTTTT. The rearrangement uses TRBV12-3 or TRBV12-4 and TRBJ1-4; possibly TRBD1 for D (6 bases). The germline V and J ends were trimmed by 6 bases and 5 bases, with 19 bases remaining between them. The CDR3 loop spans 16 amino acids.

Ten or more counts support this clonotype. The chain recombines TRBV6-2 or TRBV6-3 with TRBJ2-5; D unclear. Germline V gene sequence: CDR1 MNHEY, CDR2 SVGEGT. V gave up 4 bases and J gave up 0 bases, with 18 bases separating them. This CDR3 is 17 amino acids long. Here the CDR3 DNA reads TGTGCCAGCAGTTCAGAAACAGCACAGCCTTACCAAGAGACCCAGTACTTC. Its protein product is CASSSETAQPYQETQYF.

This clonotype was observed once. The genes are TRBV29-1 and TRBJ2-5, with 9 bases matching TRBD1. V lost 8 bases, J lost 4 bases, and 23 bases stayed unmatched. Germline V CDR1 and CDR2: SQVTM, ANQGSEA. This CDR3 has 18 residues. CDR3 protein: CSHWGGTGKLVVGETQYF. The CDR3 nucleotides read TGCAGCCATTGGGGGGGGACAGGGAAACTGGTAGTTGGAGAGACCCAGTACTTC.

A word on this clonotype: A read error may account for a junction end that differs from germline. The J gene is TRBJ2-6, the V gene TRBV11-1; TRBD1 might be the D (5 bases). Germline V gives CDR1 SGHAT, CDR2 FQDESV (reference sequence). The length of the CDR3 is 15 residues. The CDR3 here is CASSSAYSGANILTF. The CDR3 DNA reads as TGTGCCAGCAGCTCCGCGTACTCTGGGGCCAACATCCTGACTTTT.

As for this clonotype: One end of the junction fails to match germline, which may point to a read error. The chain has TRBV6-1 and TRBJ2-7; 10 bases match TRBD1. This CDR3 is 15 amino acids long. Looked up from germline, CDR1 is MNHNS and CDR2 is SASEGT. This CDR3 reads CASRGGQGSSYQHYF. The CDR3 bases are TGTGCCAGCAGAGGGGGACAGGGGAGCTCCTACCAGCATTACTTC.

Comment on this clonotype: At one of its ends the junction is not consistent with the germline gene, which may arise from a read error. The chain joins TRBV11-3 to TRBJ2-2; no clear D. The CDR3 sequence is 15 residues long. Germline V gives CDR1 SGHNT, CDR2 YENEEA. CDR3 sequence: CVSSLEVGSGGELFF. The CDR3 coding sequence is TGTGTCAGCAGCTTAGAAGTCGGATCCGGCGGGGAGCTGTTTTTT. Variable domain in full (rest from reference TRBV11-3 and TRBJ2-2): EAGVVQSPRYKIIEKKQPVAFWCNPISGHNTLYWYLQNLGQGPELLIRYENEEAVDDSQLPKDRFSAERLKGVDSTLKIQPAELGDSAVYLCVSSLEVGSGGELFFGEGSRLTVL.

In regard to this clonotype: Because the CDR3 is missing its conserved closing phenylalanine or tryptophan, this is likely a read error. Because the CDR3's place on the DNA is in doubt, the DNA is left out and the CDR3 is given as listed by TCRdb. The rearrangement links TRBV11-2 to TRBJ2-7; no DNA check was done on the table's D call, TRBD1. Germline loops: CDR1 SGHAT, CDR2 FQNNGV. The CDR3 totals 10 residues, both ends included. The CDR3 is CASSHCREHS.

About this clonotype: At one of its ends the junction is not consistent with the germline gene, which may arise from a read error. This CDR3 is CASSRTQGCEAFF. In DNA, the CDR3 is TGTGCCAGCAGTCGAACTCAAGGTTGTGAAGCCTTCTTT. The chain has TRBV11-3 and TRBJ1-1; D ambiguous. The CDR3 runs 13 residues. Germline assignment: CDR1 SGHNT and CDR2 YENEEA.

A few counts support this clonotype. The rearrangement joins TRBV7-6 to TRBJ2-2; tentatively, D is TRBD2 (5 bases). The CDR3 consists of 15 residues. The V gene's germline CDR1 is SGHVS and CDR2 FNYEAQ. Trimming shortened V by 4 bases and J by 7 bases, and 16 bases separated the two germline ends. The chain's CDR3 is CASSSLPRGGGELFF. The CDR3 coding sequence is TGTGCCAGCAGCTCCCTACCAAGAGGAGGCGGGGAGCTGTTTTTT.

V and J are TRBV11-2 and TRBJ1-1; no definite D call. The CDR3 sequence is 13 residues long. Trimming pared 0 bases from V and 6 bases from J, leaving 8 bases between. Germline V gives CDR1 SGHAT, CDR2 FQNNGV. DNA for the CDR3: TGTGCCAGCAGCTTAGAGACGAGGGCTGAAGCTTTCTTT. Translated, it gives CASSLETRAEAFF.

This clonotype has a single count. The V and J genes are TRBV7-2 and TRBJ2-1, with 7 bases fitting TRBD1. The germline CDR1 and CDR2 sequences are SGHTA and FQGNSA. This CDR3 is 14 amino acids long. J was trimmed by 6 bases and V by 1 base; bases with no gene match: 3. The CDR3 DNA is TGTGCCAGCAGCTTAGGGACAGGCTTCAATGAGCAGTTCTTC. It yields the protein CASSLGTGFNEQFF.

The rearrangement uses TRBV11-3 and TRBJ2-5, with no clear D. Germline V gives CDR1 SGHNT, CDR2 YENEEA. Trimming took 6 bases from V and 2 from J, leaving 16 bases between them. The CDR3 is 15 residues long. CDR3 coding DNA: TGTGCCAGCAGGCCTTCTAGGGATCTACAAGAGACCCAGTACTTC. It codes for CASRPSRDLQETQYF.

This clonotype showed up just a few times. The chain carries TRBV6-5 and TRBJ2-5; D is unclear. Trimming pared 7 bases from V and 2 bases from J, leaving 20 bases between. The CDR3 is made up of 16 amino acids. Looked up from germline, CDR1 is MNHEY and CDR2 is SVGAGI. Here the CDR3 reads CASIPEETGNQETQYF. The CDR3 coding sequence is TGTGCCAGCATTCCTGAAGAGACTGGTAATCAAGAGACCCAGTACTTC.

As regards this clonotype: Mismatch with germline at one junction end may stem from a read error. The chain joins TRBV11-2 to TRBJ2-5; either TRBD1 or TRBD2 may fit D (5 bases each). Germline V gene sequence: CDR1 SGHAT, CDR2 FQNNGV. The CDR3 runs 16 residues. Written as DNA, the CDR3 is TGTGCCAGCGGCATTAGGATTGGGGCGGGCCAAGGGACCCAGTACTTC. Protein sequence: CASGIRIGAGQGTQYF. Based on the CDR3 plus reference TRBV11-2 and TRBJ2-5, the full variable domain is EAGVAQSPRYKIIEKRQSVAFWCNPISGHATLYWYQQILGQGPKLLIQFQNNGVVDDSQLPKDRFSAERLKGVDSTLKIQPAKLEDSAVYLCASGIRIGAGQGTQYFGPGTRLLVL.

In this sample, this clonotype turned up many times. The chain uses TRBV6-5 and TRBJ1-5; D perhaps matches TRBD1 (6 bases). Trimming left V 4 bases short and J 5 bases short, with 9 bases between. CDR1 MNHEY and CDR2 SVGAGI come from the germline V gene. The CDR3 is made up of 13 amino acids. Here the CDR3 DNA reads TGTGCCAGCAGTTTAGGACAGTATCAGCCCCAGCATTTT. It specifies CASSLGQYQPQHF.

This clonotype was detected only once. An end of the junction differs from the germline gene, which may be a read error. The chain combines TRBV29-1 with TRBJ2-7; possible D gene TRBD2, 5 bases. The CDR3 has 11 amino acids. Germline assignment: CDR1 SQVTM and CDR2 ANQGSEA. The CDR3 spells CSAGETYEQYF. The CDR3 nucleotides read TGTAGCGCTGGGGAGACCTACGAGCAGTACTTC.

The rearrangement links TRBV10-3 to TRBJ2-7; D unclear. The CDR3 is 12 amino acids. Trimming pared 3 bases from V and 3 bases from J, leaving 6 bases between. CDR1 ENHRY and CDR2 SYGVKD come from the germline V gene. CDR3 in DNA: TGTGCCATCAGTGATTATAGCTACGAGCAGTACTTC. It encodes CAISDYSYEQYF.

The chain uses TRBV25-1 and TRBJ1-1; D may be TRBD1 (5 bases). Trimming removed 3 bases at V and 4 bases at J, with 18 bases between. CDR1 and CDR2 (germline): MGHDK, SYGVNS. The CDR3 is made up of 16 amino acids. Here the CDR3 reads CASSDGRGPLGTEAFF. The DNA of the CDR3 is TGTGCCAGCAGTGATGGGCGGGGCCCCCTAGGCACTGAAGCTTTCTTT.

This clonotype was detected only a few times. The chain recombines TRBV5-5 with TRBJ1-4, with a possible D match to TRBD1 (6 bases). Trimming stripped 0 bases from V and 8 bases from J, with 11 bases between. From germline, CDR1 is SGHKS and CDR2 YYEKEE (reference sequence). The CDR3 is made up of 14 amino acids. CDR3 DNA: TGTGCCAGCAGCTTGGCGACAGGAGGGGAAAAACTGTTTTTT. Residues: CASSLATGGEKLFF.